This T cell receptor beta chain was recovered during a study of cytomegalovirus exposure and HLA in healthy donors. Study in general: Within the Caucasian-associated ancestry cluster were roughly 81% of the roughly 360 genotyped donors. Findings of the study overall: The authors listed 150 to 200 TCR beta chains as cytomegalovirus-associated.

In the PCR, 60 Vbeta and 13 Jbeta primers were used. In the original workflow: A later analysis counted about 80 million unique TCR beta chains, 9.5 million to 13 million shared. The method was immunoSEQ multiplex PCR; TCRdb's version includes in-frame clones alone and lacks a portion of them. From that table come the V and J calls and clone size; the DNA was used to work out D and trimming. The table has 90,000 to 150,000 clones, 60% to 80% seen once. With V trimmed by 1 base and J by 9 bases, 5 bases remained unmatched. In germline, CDR1 is PRHDT, CDR2 FYEKMQ (reference sequence). The CDR3 covers 16 residues. Notes on this clone: Its antigen is unknown.

The TCR originated in a man aged 50 or older in good health and CMV-seropositive. The chain combines TRBV13 with TRBJ2-1; 14 nucleotides line up with TRBD2. Sequences were obtained from PBMCs. The CDR3 region is CASSLERGTSGSEQFF. The CDR3 DNA is TGTGCCAGCAGCTTAGAGCGCGGGACTAGCGGGAGTGAGCAGTTCTTC.